The 19 T cell receptor beta chains in this list originate from one sample, sequenced in a study of OX40 agonist ivuxolimab in advanced cancers. Sequencing used immunoSEQ multiplex PCR; TCRdb keeps in-frame clones, though not all of them. The sample yields around 70,000 clones, around 93% seen once. The sample in question was CD4+ or CD8+ T cells sorted from blood, obtained in a trial of the OX40 agonist ivuxolimab. The receptors stem from an adult with an advanced solid tumor such as melanoma, head and neck, liver or kidney cancer.

The rearrangement uses TRBV6-6 and TRBJ1-2; TRBD1 is a possible D gene (6 bases). Trimming shortened V by 7 bases and J by 2 bases, and 11 bases separated the two germline ends. The CDR3 contains 13 residues. Germline V gives CDR1 MNHNY, CDR2 SVGAGI (reference sequence). The chain's CDR3 is CASNPQGNYGYTF. CDR3 nucleotides: TGTGCCAGCAATCCTCAGGGGAACTATGGCTACACCTTC.

The rearrangement links TRBV5-4 to TRBJ2-2; D remains unclear. The CDR3 spans 16 residues. The germline gives CDR1 SGHNT, CDR2 YYREEE (reference sequence). The V gene lost 1 base and the J gene lost 1 base, with 11 bases spanning the gap. The CDR3 sequence is CASSLSGLQNTGELFF. The CDR3 DNA reads TGTGCCAGCAGCTTGAGTGGGCTTCAGAACACCGGGGAGCTGTTTTTT.

The chain uses TRBV6-4 and TRBJ2-2; 11 bases match TRBD1. V lost 4 bases to trimming and J lost 4 bases; unmatched junction nucleotides: 2. CDR1 and CDR2 from the germline V gene are MRHNA and SNTAGT. This CDR3 contains 15 residues. The CDR3 nucleotides read TGTGCCAGCAGTGCCGGGACAGGGGGCACCGGGGAGCTGTTTTTT. Amino acid sequence: CASSAGTGGTGELFF.

This chain uses TRBV27 with TRBJ2-3; D ambiguous. From germline, CDR1 is MNHEY and CDR2 SMNVEV (reference sequence). This CDR3 comprises 15 residues. Trimming cost V 0 bases and J 6 bases, with 13 bases left between them. CDR3 residues: CASSLSLPDFDTQYF. In nucleotides, the CDR3 is TGTGCCAGCAGTTTATCGTTACCAGACTTCGATACGCAGTATTTT.

As DNA, the CDR3 is TGTGGCGGACAGGGCGGTAAAAGTCCCTCTGGAAACACCATATATTTT. This codes for CGGQGGKSPSGNTIYF. This chain connects TRBV30 to TRBJ1-3; 8 bases fit TRBD1. CDR3 length: 16 amino acids. Germline lookup yields CDR1 GTSNPN and CDR2 SVGIG (reference sequence).

The chain links TRBV2 to TRBJ2-2; 8 bases are a match to TRBD1. In germline, CDR1 is SNHLY, CDR2 FYNNEI. The CDR3 has 14 amino acids. Unmatched junction bases numbered 3, after V lost 5 bases and J lost 4 bases. CDR3 loop: CASSPGQGTGELFF. CDR3 nucleotide sequence: TGTGCCAGCAGTCCTGGACAGGGCACCGGGGAGCTGTTTTTT. The full variable domain, with the rest looked up from reference TRBV2 and TRBJ2-2, is EPEVTQTPSHQVTQMGQEVILRCVPISNHLYFYWYRQILGQKVEFLVSFYNNEISEKSEIFDDQFSVERPDGSNFTLKIRSTKLEDSAMYFCASSPGQGTGELFFGEGSRLTVL.

The chain uses TRBV5-1 and TRBJ2-5; the D gene is possibly TRBD1 (6 bases). V was clipped by 4 bases and J by 2 bases, with 15 bases between them. The CDR3 runs to 15 residues. Germline CDR1 and CDR2: SGHRS and YFSETQ. This CDR3 reads CASSLRIGGQETQYF. The CDR3 region has the DNA TGCGCCAGCAGCCTCCGTATAGGGGGACAAGAGACCCAGTACTTC.

J is TRBJ2-2 and V is TRBV2; D not certain. CDR3 length: 16 residues. V was cut by 0 bases and J by 1 base, with 9 bases left in between. Germline V gene data show CDR1 as SNHLY and CDR2 as FYNNEI. The CDR3 DNA follows: TGTGCCAGCAGTGAAGCGTTGTTGGTGAACACCGGGGAGCTGTTTTTT. This codes for CASSEALLVNTGELFF.

Concerning this clone itself: Other DNA variants within this sample encode the same CDR3. The CDR3 sequence is CASSMTEQETQYF. As DNA, the CDR3 is TGCGCCAGCAGTATGACGGAACAAGAGACCCAGTACTTC. The J gene is TRBJ2-5, the V gene TRBV5-1; no clear D. Germline values: CDR1 SGHRS, CDR2 YFSETQ. The CDR3 covers 13 residues. The ends were cut back, 5 bases at V and 2 bases at J, with 10 bases in the middle.

V gene TRBV25-1 combines with J gene TRBJ1-2; the match to TRBD1 covers 9 bases. V was clipped by 2 bases and J by 1 base; unmatched bases: 11. The CDR3 runs 18 residues. Per the germline V gene, CDR1 is MGHDK and CDR2 is SYGVNS. In DNA, the CDR3 is TGTGCCAGCAGTGAAGGGGCGGGACAGGGAAAATTTAACTATGGCTACACCTTC. Translated: CASSEGAGQGKFNYGYTF.

The genes are TRBV5-1 and TRBJ1-1; D is unresolved. The CDR3 is 12 amino acids. Trimming removed 0 bases at V and 3 bases at J, with 3 bases between. The germline V gene has CDR1 SGHRS and CDR2 YFSETQ. In DNA, the CDR3 is TGCGCCAGCAGCTTGGGGCACACTGAAGCTTTCTTT. Its protein product is CASSLGHTEAFF. Looking up the rest from reference TRBV5-1 and TRBJ1-1 gives the full variable domain: KAGVTQTPRYLIKTRGQQVTLSCSPISGHRSVSWYQQTPGQGLQFLFEYFSETQRNKGNFPGRFSGRQFSNSRSEMNVSTLELGDSALYLCASSLGHTEAFFGQGTRLTVV.

The rearrangement joins TRBV15 to TRBJ2-3, with D tentatively TRBD1 (6 bases). This CDR3 spans 18 amino acids. Trimming removed 2 bases at V and 0 bases at J, with 18 bases between. Germline assignment: CDR1 LNHNV and CDR2 YYDKDF (reference sequence). CDR3 bases: TGTGCCACCAGCAGACACACCGGGACATCCTATAGCACAGATACGCAGTATTTT. Its protein product is CATSRHTGTSYSTDTQYF.

The chain has TRBV13 and TRBJ1-4; no clear D gene. The germline V gene encodes CDR1 PRHDT and CDR2 FYEKMQ (reference sequence). V lost 0 bases, J lost 4 bases, and 12 bases lay in between. This CDR3 comprises 16 residues. The CDR3 nucleotides are TGTGCCAGCAGCTTAGGCCTGCGGGATTATAATGAAAAACTGTTTTTT. Protein: CASSLGLRDYNEKLFF. Variable domain in full (rest from reference TRBV13 and TRBJ1-4): AAGVIQSPRHLIKEKRETATLKCYPIPRHDTVYWYQQGPGQDPQFLISFYEKMQSDKGSIPDRFSAQQFSDYHSELNMSSLELGDSALYFCASSLGLRDYNEKLFFGSGTQLSVL.

The table lists this clone with a count of one. The chain links TRBV9 to TRBJ2-2; 11 bases are a match to TRBD2. Germline-derived CDR1 and CDR2 are SGDLS and YYNGEE. Trimming cost V 4 bases and J 5 bases; bases outside gene matches: 7. This CDR3 comprises 16 residues. CDR3 loop: CASSTSGGLLTGELFF. CDR3 bases: TGTGCCAGCAGCACTAGCGGGGGCCTATTGACCGGGGAGCTGTTTTTT. The full variable domain, its missing parts supplied by reference TRBV9 and TRBJ2-2, is DSGVTQTPKHLITATGQRVTLRCSPRSGDLSVYWYQQSLDQGLQFLIQYYNGEERAKGNILERFSAQQFPDLHSELNLSSLELGDSALYFCASSTSGGLLTGELFFGEGSRLTVL.

V and J are TRBV7-3 and TRBJ2-5, with TRBD1 as a possible D gene (5 bases). Trimming cost V 5 bases and J 5 bases, with 15 bases left between them. The CDR3 contains 14 residues. The germline V gene has CDR1 SGHTA and CDR2 FQGTGA. In nucleotides, the CDR3 is TGTGCCAGCAGCCCAAGTGGCAGGGCTGAGACCCAGTACTTC. Its translation is CASSPSGRAETQYF.

This clone was recorded once. This sequence joins TRBV19 and TRBJ2-1; 10 bases map to TRBD1. Germline values: CDR1 LNHDA, CDR2 SQIVND (reference sequence). The V segment lost 2 bases and the J segment 9 bases; nucleotides outside the gene matches: 10. CDR3 size: 16 residues. The CDR3 nucleotides read TGTGCCAGTAGTATACGACCTGGACAGGGGGATTTTGAGCAGTTCTTC. Protein sequence: CASSIRPGQGDFEQFF. The whole variable domain, remainder taken from reference TRBV19 and TRBJ2-1, is DGGITQSPKYLFRKEGQNVTLSCEQNLNHDAMYWYRQDPGQGLRLIYYSQIVNDFQKGDIAEGYSVSREKKESFPLTVTSAQKNPTAFYLCASSIRPGQGDFEQFFGPGTRLTVL.

This chain uses TRBV19 with TRBJ2-7; 7 bases are a match to TRBD2. Looked up from germline, CDR1 is LNHDA and CDR2 is SQIVND (reference sequence). Trimming removed 1 base from V and 0 bases from J; junction bases left unmatched: 3. There are 15 residues in the CDR3. The CDR3 loop is CASSIAGGSSYEQYF. CDR3 sequence (DNA): TGTGCCAGTAGTATAGCGGGGGGAAGCTCCTACGAGCAGTACTTC.

The gene calls are TRBV30 and TRBJ2-2; no clear D. Trimming stripped 1 base from V and 4 bases from J, with 7 bases between. Germline V gives CDR1 GTSNPN, CDR2 SVGIG (reference sequence). This CDR3 is 13 amino acids long. The CDR3 loop reads CAWSASSTGELFF. DNA for the CDR3: TGTGCCTGGAGTGCATCTTCCACCGGGGAGCTGTTTTTT. Full variable domain (missing parts from reference TRBV30 and TRBJ2-2): SQTIHQWPATLVQPVGSPLSLECTVEGTSNPNLYWYRQAAGRGLQLLFYSVGIGQISSEVPQNLSASRPQDRQFILSSKKLLLSDSGFYLCAWSASSTGELFFGEGSRLTVL.

The chain links TRBV6-1 to TRBJ1-6; D is undetermined. Trimming pared 8 bases from V and 7 bases from J, leaving 12 bases between. This CDR3 is 13 amino acids long. Germline CDR1 and CDR2: MNHNS and SASEGT. CDR3 in DNA: TGTGCCAGCGTGGCAGCGCACAATTCACCCCTCCACTTT. Its protein product is CASVAAHNSPLHF.